These 27 T cell receptor beta chains came from one sample sequenced in a study of blood T cell repertoires in COVID-19. Profiled with immunoSEQ multiplex PCR; TCRdb holds only in-frame clones, not every one. The repertoire holds just under 350,000 clones, with 88% as singletons. The sample taken for sequencing was peripheral blood. All receptors derive from a woman aged 65 to 85 with COVID-19, enrolled during active disease.

The chain carries TRBV21-1 and TRBJ1-6. TRBV21-1 is designated a pseudogene. The CDR3 totals 15 residues. As DNA, the CDR3 is TGTGCCAGCACACCCCGGGGAGGGACTAATTCACCCCTCCACTTT. Translated: CASTPRGGTNSPLHF.

V is TRBV15 and J is TRBJ1-5; 10 positions match TRBD1. V trimming: 3 bases; J trimming: 2 bases; junction bases outside the gene matches: 10. The CDR3 loop spans 18 amino acids. From germline, CDR1 is LNHNV and CDR2 YYDKDF (reference sequence). CDR3 region: CATSSPGTGEVGNQPQHF. CDR3 bases: TGTGCCACCAGCAGCCCCGGGACAGGGGAAGTGGGCAATCAGCCCCAGCATTTT.

The chain uses TRBV2 and TRBJ1-1; 7 bases fit TRBD1. Germline V gives CDR1 SNHLY, CDR2 FYNNEI. The CDR3 runs 15 residues. V lost 6 bases, J lost 0 bases, and 7 bases stayed unmatched. CDR3 region: CASRTGTVVNTEAFF. The CDR3 DNA is TGTGCCAGCAGGACAGGGACCGTTGTGAACACTGAAGCTTTCTTT.

The chain couples TRBV5-1 to TRBJ2-2, with D possibly being TRBD2 (5 bases). This CDR3 is built from 17 residues. In germline, CDR1 is SGHRS, CDR2 YFSETQ. V lost 0 bases, J lost 0 bases, and 12 bases lay in between. DNA for the CDR3: TGCGCCAGCAGCTTGGTTGGACTCTCGGCGAACACCGGGGAGCTGTTTTTT. Protein product: CASSLVGLSANTGELFF.

The V gene is TRBV10-3, the J gene TRBJ1-6, with D possibly matching TRBD1 (6 bases). The germline V gene has CDR1 ENHRY and CDR2 SYGVKD. CDR3 length: 14 amino acids. The germline V and J ends were trimmed by 6 bases and 9 bases, with 15 bases remaining between them. Here the CDR3 DNA reads TGTGCCATCAGGGGCACAGGGACGGCTTCACCCCTCCACTTT. Its translation: CAIRGTGTASPLHF.

This clone was observed once. The chain is built from TRBV29-1 and TRBJ2-5, with D tentatively TRBD2 (5 bases). This CDR3 has 12 amino acids. Trimming shortened V by 3 bases and J by 9 bases, and 14 bases separated the two germline ends. Germline loops: CDR1 SQVTM, CDR2 ANQGSEA. DNA for the CDR3: TGCAGCGTTGATACGGGGTCAGTAGCCCAGTACTTC. This codes for CSVDTGSVAQYF.

This clone was seen only once. This chain uses TRBV20-1 with TRBJ1-2; a weak D match, TRBD1 (6 bases). This CDR3 is 11 amino acids long. Per the germline V gene, CDR1 is DFQATT and CDR2 is SNEGSKA (reference sequence). The CDR3 region is CRAEGGYGYTF. CDR3 sequence (DNA): TGCAGGGCTGAAGGGGGCTATGGCTACACCTTC.

The chain couples TRBV28 to TRBJ2-2, with 7 bases fitting TRBD2. CDR1 and CDR2 from the germline V gene are MDHEN and SYDVKM. V lost 7 bases, J lost 7 bases, and 9 bases stayed unmatched. This CDR3 has 14 amino acids. In nucleotides, the CDR3 is TGTGCCAGCAAAGGACTAGTGGGCCTCGGGGAGCTGTTTTTT. It translates to CASKGLVGLGELFF. The whole variable domain, remainder taken from reference TRBV28 and TRBJ2-2, is DVKVTQSSRYLVKRTGEKVFLECVQDMDHENMFWYRQDPGLGLRLIYFSYDVKMKEKGDIPEGYSVSREKKERFSLILESASTNQTSMYLCASKGLVGLGELFFGEGSRLTVL.

The chain has TRBV18 and TRBJ2-1, with TRBD1 identical over 11 bases. Germline CDR1 reads KGHSH; CDR2 reads LQKENI. V trimming: 3 bases; J trimming: 5 bases; junction bases outside the gene matches: 3. CDR3 length: 15 amino acids. Here the CDR3 DNA reads TGTGCCAGCTCACCCGTGGGACAGGGGGACAATGAGCAGTTCTTC. Encoded protein: CASSPVGQGDNEQFF.

The CDR3 nucleotides are TGTGCCAGCAGCTTAAGCGGGGACACTGAAGCTTTCTTT. Translated: CASSLSGDTEAFF. The chain has TRBV7-3 and TRBJ1-1; D unresolved. CDR1 SGHTA and CDR2 FQGTGA come from the germline V gene. V lost 1 base to trimming and J lost 3 bases, with 6 bases between them. This CDR3 is 13 amino acids long.

CDR3 bases: TGTGCCAGCAGTCAGGACAGGGACGAGCAGTACTTC. This codes for CASSQDRDEQYF. This rearrangement joins TRBV11-2 to TRBJ2-7; 8 nucleotides match TRBD1. The CDR3 consists of 12 residues. Germline CDR1 reads SGHAT; CDR2 reads FQNNGV. The V segment lost 6 bases and the J segment 5 bases; nucleotides outside the gene matches: 3.

The chain couples TRBV19 to TRBJ1-2, with 7 bases fitting TRBD1. Germline CDR1 LNHDA, CDR2 SQIVND (reference sequence). The CDR3 is 14 residues long. The trim removed 3 bases at V and 5 bases at J, leaving 6 bases unmatched. In nucleotides, the CDR3 is TGTGCCAGTAGTATCCAGGACAGGCGATATGGCTACACCTTC. It encodes CASSIQDRRYGYTF.

The chain is built from TRBV4-1 and TRBJ1-5, with no clear D. Trimming took 3 bases from V and 0 from J, leaving 12 bases between them. CDR1 MGHRA and CDR2 YSYEKL come from the germline V gene. The length of the CDR3 is 16 residues. The CDR3 region is CASSHSVGISNQPQHF. In DNA, the CDR3 is TGCGCCAGCAGCCACTCGGTCGGGATTAGCAATCAGCCCCAGCATTTT.

The chain uses TRBV7-2 and TRBJ1-6; tentative D call: TRBD1 (6 bases). Germline CDR1 reads SGHTA; CDR2 reads FQGNSA. The CDR3 consists of 14 residues. V shed 5 bases and J shed 10 bases, with 15 bases lying between them. The chain's CDR3 is CASSPDGGPSPLHF. The CDR3 bases are TGTGCCAGCAGCCCGGACGGGGGGCCCTCACCCCTCCACTTT.

The chain has TRBV6-5 and TRBJ2-3, with a tentative D call TRBD1 (5 bases). The CDR3 sequence is 14 residues long. Germline assignment: CDR1 MNHEY and CDR2 SVGAGI. V lost 5 bases, J lost 1 base, and 10 bases lay in between. The CDR3 nucleotides read TGTGCCAGCAGTCCCCTGACAGGCACAGATACGCAGTATTTT. Amino acid sequence: CASSPLTGTDTQYF.

The CDR3 sequence: CASSLPGKNKETQYF. CDR3 DNA: TGTGCCAGCAGCCTACCGGGAAAAAACAAGGAGACCCAGTACTTC. V and J are TRBV7-9 and TRBJ2-5; D possibly corresponds to TRBD2 (5 bases). In germline, CDR1 is SEHNR, CDR2 FQNEAQ (reference sequence). CDR3 length: 15 residues. Trimming removed 5 bases at V and 5 bases at J, with 18 bases between.

The chain carries TRBV10-2 and TRBJ2-2; 8 bases fit TRBD2. The CDR3 is 14 amino acids. With V trimmed by 6 bases and J by 3 bases, 3 bases remained unmatched. CDR1 is WSHSY and CDR2 is SAAADI in the germline V gene. The chain's CDR3 is CASRAGGDTGELFF. CDR3 DNA sequence: TGCGCCAGCAGGGCGGGGGGTGACACCGGGGAGCTGTTTTTT.

In regard to this clone: Other nucleotide sequences in the sample specify the same CDR3. The V gene is TRBV7-2, the J gene TRBJ1-1; 7 bases line up with TRBD1. V trimming: 2 bases; J trimming: 5 bases; junction bases outside the gene matches: 8. The CDR3 is made up of 15 amino acids. Germline CDR1 and CDR2: SGHTA and FQGNSA. The CDR3 nucleotides read TGTGCCAGCAGCTTACAGGGGGGTATGGGAACTGAAGCTTTCTTT. This translates into CASSLQGGMGTEAFF.

The chain employs TRBV9 and TRBJ1-6; no firm D call. Germline V lookup: CDR1 SGDLS, CDR2 YYNGEE. The CDR3 loop spans 13 amino acids. V was pared by 2 bases and J by 8 bases, with 8 bases between. CDR3: CASSVNRDSPLHF. The CDR3 DNA is TGTGCCAGCAGCGTTAACCGGGATTCACCCCTCCACTTT.

The chain carries TRBV20-1 and TRBJ1-2, with TRBD1 identical over 7 bases. Germline CDR1 reads DFQATT; CDR2 reads SNEGSKA (reference sequence). CDR3 length equals 11 residues. Unmatched junction bases numbered 1, after V lost 5 bases and J lost 4 bases. This CDR3 is CSAGTVYGYTF. CDR3 bases: TGCAGTGCTGGGACAGTCTATGGCTACACCTTC.

This clone was observed a handful of times. The V and J genes are TRBV9 and TRBJ2-7; 7 nucleotides align to TRBD1. This CDR3 comprises 14 residues. Germline lookup yields CDR1 SGDLS and CDR2 YYNGEE. V was pared by 0 bases and J by 3 bases, with 3 bases of the junction left unmatched. The CDR3 DNA sequence: TGTGCCAGCAGCGTAGAGGGACAGAACTACGAGCAGTACTTC. This encodes CASSVEGQNYEQYF.

The V and J genes are TRBV5-1 and TRBJ2-5; a weak D match, TRBD2 (5 bases). V was clipped by 2 bases and J by 5 bases, with 10 bases between them. CDR3 length: 13 amino acids. Germline CDR1 and CDR2: SGHRS and YFSETQ. Written as DNA, the CDR3 is TGCGCCAGCAGCTTCGGGATGGGGGAGACCCAGTACTTC. This translates into CASSFGMGETQYF.

This clone was recorded only once. The chain carries TRBV30 and TRBJ1-6, with D possibly matching TRBD1 (5 bases). Germline-derived CDR1 and CDR2 are GTSNPN and SVGIG (reference sequence). Trimming stripped 0 bases from V and 4 bases from J, with 7 bases between. The CDR3 loop spans 14 amino acids. CDR3 loop: CAWSVQVYNSPLHF. The CDR3 region has the DNA TGTGCCTGGAGTGTACAGGTGTATAATTCACCCCTCCACTTT.

This chain connects TRBV19 to TRBJ2-1, with TRBD2 matching 11 bases. The CDR3 loop spans 17 amino acids. The germline CDR1 and CDR2 sequences are LNHDA and SQIVND (reference sequence). Germline trimming cut 6 bases from V and 7 bases from J; bases unmatched to any gene: 14. In nucleotides, the CDR3 is TGTGCCAGTAGAGATAGCGGGGGGGCCGAGAGAAGGAATGAGCAGTTCTTC. Amino acids: CASRDSGGAERRNEQFF.

This sequence joins TRBV19 and TRBJ1-1; possible D gene TRBD1, 5 bases. The CDR3 is 16 residues long. Germline V lookup: CDR1 LNHDA, CDR2 SQIVND (reference sequence). V lost 7 bases, J lost 4 bases, and 22 bases lay in between. The CDR3 DNA follows: TGTGCCAGTAAGTCGGGGGGAAGCGCGGGGAGCACTGAAGCTTTCTTT. Translation: CASKSGGSAGSTEAFF.

This clone was seen a single time. The chain joins TRBV5-8 to TRBJ1-2, with no clear D. The CDR3 is 15 amino acids. Trimming cost V 0 bases and J 1 base, with 10 bases left between them. Germline V gene sequence: CDR1 SGHTS, CDR2 YDEGEE. Written as DNA, the CDR3 is TGTGCCAGCAGCTTGGCCCTGCACTTTAACTATGGCTACACCTTC. This sequence encodes CASSLALHFNYGYTF.

This sequence joins TRBV10-1 and TRBJ2-3; D unclear. The CDR3 sequence is 12 residues long. The germline V gene encodes CDR1 WNHNN and CDR2 SYGVQD (reference sequence). Trimming left V 3 bases short and J 5 bases short, with 6 bases between. In DNA, the CDR3 is TGCGCCAGCAGTGATAACGGAGATACGCAGTATTTT. Encoded protein: CASSDNGDTQYF.